Each of the 24 T cell receptor beta chains below was sequenced from the same sample in a study of metastatic and nonmetastatic thyroid tumors. Nobody among the patients had been given any treatment before thyroid surgery. Using MiXCR, TCRdb re-called clones from the PCR reads. The repertoire holds approximately 44,000 clones, 28% seen once, with more than 8% in the top ten. Sequenced input: blood. These receptors originate from a male donor with papillary thyroid cancer or a benign thyroid nodule (not recorded which). Some clones in this sample may be carry-over from other donors' samples.

The J gene is TRBJ2-1, the V gene TRBV11-1; possible D gene TRBD2, 5 bases. The CDR3 runs 15 residues. CDR1 SGHAT and CDR2 FQDESV come from the germline V gene (reference sequence). The ends were cut back, 3 bases at V and 8 bases at J, with 17 bases in the middle. CDR3 DNA: TGTGCCAGCAGCTTTGGTGAGATGGTGCGGGATGAGCAGTTCTTC. Translated, it gives CASSFGEMVRDEQFF.

This clone has ten or more counts. This rearrangement joins TRBV10-2 to TRBJ2-5; D is ambiguous. V lost 3 bases to trimming and J lost 7 bases, with 6 bases between them. The CDR3 sequence is 11 residues long. Germline V gene lookup returns CDR1 WSHSY and CDR2 SAAADI. CDR3 amino acids: CASSDPRTQYF. CDR3 coding DNA: TGCGCCAGCAGTGACCCACGGACCCAGTACTTC.

The sample holds one count of this clone. An end of the junction differs from the germline gene, which may be a read error. This chain uses TRBV7-9 with TRBJ2-5; D possibly corresponds to TRBD2 (6 bases). Germline-derived CDR1 and CDR2 are SEHNR and FQNEAQ (reference sequence). The CDR3 has 15 amino acids. CDR3 residues: CASILGAGSVETQYF. The CDR3 DNA follows: TGTGCCAGCATCTTAGGGGCGGGATCAGTCGAGACCCAGTACTTC.

A remark on this clone: At one end the junction does not follow the germline gene, possibly because of a read error. The gene calls are TRBV12-3 or TRBV12-4 and TRBJ1-1; the D gene is possibly TRBD1 (6 bases). This CDR3 contains 14 residues. The CDR3 region is CASCVIRDTTEDFF. The CDR3 DNA sequence: TGTGCCAGCTGTGTGATACGGGACACCACTGAAGATTTCTTT.

The chain links TRBV9 to TRBJ1-6; TRBD1 might be the D (5 bases). Germline V lookup: CDR1 SGDLS, CDR2 YYNGEE. Trimming cost V 4 bases and J 13 bases, with 12 bases left between them. The CDR3 consists of 12 residues. The CDR3 bases are TGTGCCAGCAGCAAAGACAGTTCTCCCCTCCACTTT. Translating it yields CASSKDSSPLHF.

The table lists this clone with many counts. The chain has TRBV30 and TRBJ1-6; the match to TRBD1 covers 8 bases. The CDR3 length is 13 residues. Germline CDR1 reads GTSNPN; CDR2 reads SVGIG (reference sequence). V trimming: 3 bases; J trimming: 9 bases; junction bases outside the gene matches: 4. CDR3 nucleotide sequence: TGTGCCTGGAGCGCTGGGACAGGTTCACCCCTCCACTTT. This sequence encodes CAWSAGTGSPLHF.

This clone was counted many times. The chain recombines TRBV30 with TRBJ1-2; no clear D gene. CDR3 length equals 15 residues. Germline CDR1 and CDR2: GTSNPN and SVGIG (reference sequence). V lost 1 base and J 0 bases, leaving 12 bases between the germline ends. The CDR3 is CAWSDIPQANYGYTF. CDR3 bases: TGTGCCTGGAGTGACATCCCACAAGCTAACTATGGCTACACCTTC. The variable domain in full, completed from reference TRBV30 and TRBJ1-2, reads SQTIHQWPATLVQPVGSPLSLECTVEGTSNPNLYWYRQAAGRGLQLLFYSVGIGQISSEVPQNLSASRPQDRQFILSSKKLLLSDSGFYLCAWSDIPQANYGYTFGSGTRLTVV.

Many counts were recorded for this clone. V is TRBV9 and J is TRBJ2-5; D unresolved. The germline gives CDR1 SGDLS, CDR2 YYNGEE. The V end was cut by 2 bases, the J end by 4 bases, with 12 bases between. CDR3 size: 14 residues. The CDR3 DNA reads as TGTGCCAGCAGCGTGCAGGATTCGGTAGAGACCCAGTACTTC. Translating gives CASSVQDSVETQYF. Full variable domain (rest looked up from reference TRBV9 and TRBJ2-5): DSGVTQTPKHLITATGQRVTLRCSPRSGDLSVYWYQQSLDQGLQFLIQYYNGEERAKGNILERFSAQQFPDLHSELNLSSLELGDSALYFCASSVQDSVETQYFGPGTRLLVL.

Points on this clone: Within the sample, other DNA sequences also encode this same CDR3. The J gene is TRBJ2-1, the V gene TRBV6-1, with TRBD2 identical over 11 bases. CDR1 and CDR2 from the germline V gene are MNHNS and SASEGT. CDR3 size: 15 residues. Trimming took 6 bases from V and 4 from J; bases not matched to a gene: 5. CDR3 loop: CASRGLAGAYNEQFF. In DNA, the CDR3 is TGTGCCAGCAGAGGACTAGCGGGTGCATACAATGAGCAGTTCTTC.

This clone has just a few counts. The CDR3: CSVSPFRHPYEQYF. For the CDR3, the DNA is TGCAGTGTGTCACCCTTCCGGCACCCCTACGAGCAGTACTTC. This sequence joins TRBV20-1 and TRBJ2-7; D is undetermined. V shed 7 bases and J shed 2 bases, with 18 bases lying between them. There are 14 residues in the CDR3. Germline lookup yields CDR1 DFQATT and CDR2 SNEGSKA (reference sequence).

There are many counts of this clone. This chain uses TRBV3-1 with TRBJ2-5, with 7 bases that match TRBD2. The CDR3 sequence is 15 residues long. From germline, CDR1 is LGHDT and CDR2 YNNKEL (reference sequence). V shed 1 base, J shed 2 bases, and the junction held 4 bases outside the gene matches. The CDR3 DNA follows: TGTGCCAGCAGCCAAGTCTCTAGCGGACAAGAGACCCAGTACTTC. Amino acid sequence: CASSQVSSGQETQYF.

This clone was seen at least ten times. Since a much larger clone is just one base distant, this may be a read error. The sample contains more than one DNA sequence encoding this CDR3. V gene TRBV2 combines with J gene TRBJ1-5; D call uncertain. The germline V gene has CDR1 SNHLY and CDR2 FYNNEI. The CDR3 has 15 amino acids. The CDR3 DNA reads as TGTGCCAGCAGTGAGCTGGGAGGTGGCAACCAGCCCCAGCATTTT. It codes for CASSELGGGNQPQHF.

This clone has at least ten counts. The chain couples TRBV7-8 to TRBJ2-5; tentative D call: TRBD2 (6 bases). The CDR3 extends over 14 amino acids. The germline V and J ends were trimmed by 4 bases and 1 base, with 10 bases remaining between them. Germline CDR1 is SGHVS and CDR2 is FQNEAQ. The DNA of the CDR3 is TGTGCCAGCAGCTGGGGGGACGGCCAAGAGACCCAGTACTTC. Protein: CASSWGDGQETQYF.

The chain couples TRBV20-1 to TRBJ2-1; possible D gene TRBD2, 7 bases. The ends were cut back, 0 bases at V and 10 bases at J, with 16 bases in the middle. The CDR3 has 14 residues. Germline lookup yields CDR1 DFQATT and CDR2 SNEGSKA (reference sequence). The CDR3 spells CSARDLGGRREQFF. The CDR3, as DNA: TGCAGTGCTAGAGATCTCGGGGGGCGCAGGGAGCAGTTCTTC.

By frequency in the sample, this clone is medium-sized. This chain links TRBV11-2 with TRBJ1-6; D gene ambiguous. The CDR3 runs 15 residues. The germline V gene has CDR1 SGHAT and CDR2 FQNNGV. Deletions cut 0 bases from V and 6 bases from J, with 9 bases between. The CDR3 loop is CASSLDFFGNSPLHF. The CDR3 coding sequence is TGTGCCAGCAGCTTAGATTTTTTTGGTAATTCACCCCTCCACTTT.

V gene TRBV29-1 combines with J gene TRBJ1-1; D not resolved. The CDR3 covers 19 residues. Germline CDR1 and CDR2: SQVTM and ANQGSEA. The germline V and J ends were trimmed by 6 bases and 2 bases, with 31 bases remaining between them. The CDR3 loop is CSVEDRALFRRLRNTEAFF. CDR3 DNA: TGCAGCGTCGAGGACCGGGCGCTTTTCCGGCGATTGAGAAACACTGAAGCTTTCTTT. The full variable domain, in which reference TRBV29-1 and TRBJ1-1 provide the parts outside the CDR3, is SAVISQKPSRDICQRGTSLTIQCQVDSQVTMMFWYRQQPGQSLTLIATANQGSEATYESGFVIDKFPISRPNLTFSTLTVSNMSPEDSSIYLCSVEDRALFRRLRNTEAFFGQGTRLTVV.

This clone was counted at least ten times. The rearrangement links TRBV3-1 to TRBJ2-7; 9 bases are a match to TRBD2. Germline CDR1 is LGHDT and CDR2 is YNNKEL (reference sequence). V lost 3 bases and J lost 4; bases outside the gene matches: 4. The CDR3 is made up of 14 amino acids. In DNA form, the CDR3 reads TGTGCCAGCAGCCAGGGACTAGCATCTTACGAGCAGTACTTC. This translates into CASSQGLASYEQYF.

V and J are TRBV20-1 and TRBJ1-6; the match to TRBD1 covers 7 bases. Per the germline V gene, CDR1 is DFQATT and CDR2 is SNEGSKA (reference sequence). The CDR3 is 13 residues long. J was trimmed by 9 bases and V by 5 bases; bases with no gene match: 7. In DNA, the CDR3 is TGCAGTGCTGCTACAGGGGTTAGTTCACCCCTCCACTTT. Residues: CSAATGVSSPLHF.

V and J are TRBV14 and TRBJ1-1; D call uncertain. CDR3 size: 18 residues. Trimming removed 0 bases from V and 0 bases from J, with 17 bases in between. The germline gives CDR1 SGHDN, CDR2 FVKESK. The CDR3 DNA sequence: TGTGCCAGCAGCCAAGAAGGTTCCAAGGGCGGGTTGAACACTGAAGCTTTCTTT. Translating it yields CASSQEGSKGGLNTEAFF. Variable domain in full (rest from reference TRBV14 and TRBJ1-1): EAGVTQFPSHSVIEKGQTVTLRCDPISGHDNLYWYRRVMGKEIKFLLHFVKESKQDESGMPNNRFLAERTGGTYSTLKVQPAELEDSGVYFCASSQEGSKGGLNTEAFFGQGTRLTVV.

The chain carries TRBV20-1 and TRBJ2-7; 11 nucleotides agree with TRBD2. V trimming: 4 bases; J trimming: 0 bases; junction bases outside the gene matches: 5. The CDR3 spans 15 residues. Germline V gene sequence: CDR1 DFQATT, CDR2 SNEGSKA (reference sequence). This CDR3 reads CSANSGTSGSYEQYF. The CDR3 nucleotides are TGCAGTGCTAACTCCGGGACTAGCGGCTCCTACGAGCAGTACTTC.

This clone was seen repeatedly, ten times or more. V usage is TRBV2 and J usage is TRBJ1-1, with unresolved D. Germline loops: CDR1 SNHLY, CDR2 FYNNEI. Trimming took off 8 bases at V and 0 bases at J, with 10 bases between the two ends. The CDR3 contains 13 residues. CDR3 coding DNA: TGTGCCAGCGCAGGCAGCATGAACACTGAAGCTTTCTTT. Protein sequence: CASAGSMNTEAFF.

The chain joins TRBV5-1 to TRBJ2-7; the D gene is possibly TRBD1 (5 bases). Germline V lookup: CDR1 SGHRS, CDR2 YFSETQ. The V end was cut by 7 bases, the J end by 2 bases, with 10 bases between. There are 12 residues in the CDR3. The CDR3 is CASSLGAYEQYF. CDR3 DNA sequence: TGCGCCAGCTCGTTAGGGGCCTACGAGCAGTACTTC.

In this sample, this clone turned up a few times. This chain connects TRBV6-2 or TRBV6-3 to TRBJ2-2, with 9 bases matching TRBD1. The CDR3 is made up of 14 amino acids. J was trimmed by 4 bases and V by 8 bases; bases with no gene match: 5. Germline lookup yields CDR1 MNHEY and CDR2 SVGEGT. The CDR3 sequence is CASPETGGTGELFF. DNA for the CDR3: TGTGCCAGCCCCGAGACAGGGGGCACCGGGGAGCTGTTTTTT.

At least ten counts were recorded for this clone. The chain links TRBV19 to TRBJ2-7; D ambiguous. The germline V gene encodes CDR1 LNHDA and CDR2 SQIVND (reference sequence). V shed 1 base and J shed 3 bases, with 4 bases lying between them. The CDR3 sequence is 12 residues long. In DNA, the CDR3 is TGTGCCAGTAGTATAGGGGGCTACGAGCAGTACTTC. It specifies CASSIGGYEQYF.